This TCR beta chain was identified during a study of T cells in localized non-small cell lung cancer. The count of this clone is one. The CDR3 covers 15 residues. CDR1 is SEHNR, CDR2 FQNEAQ, per germline (reference sequence). V shed 1 base and J 10 bases; nucleotides not matched to a gene: 6. TCRdb's table, derived via immunoSEQ multiplex PCR, lists solely in-frame clones and lacks some. Among about 52,000 clones, around 80% were seen once, and the ten largest hold around 4%. The source material was PBMCs, sampled before any cancer treatment. The clonotype originates from a woman aged 40 to 75 with stage II lung adenocarcinoma. The rearrangement joins TRBV7-9 to TRBJ1-4; 10 positions agree with TRBD1. The CDR3 spells CASSLVGTGDGKLFF. The DNA of the CDR3 is TGTGCCAGCAGCTTAGTCGGGACAGGGGATGGAAAACTGTTTTTT.